This T cell receptor beta chain was found in a study of chemoradiotherapy in HPV16-positive cancers. At the level of the study: Candidate HPV-specific T-cell clones and common TCR motifs came from functional assays in a couple of HPV16-positive patients.

The CDR3 length is 22 residues. V dropped 1 base and J dropped 3; count of bases not matched to a gene: 20. Germline loops: CDR1 LGHNT, CDR2 FRNRAP. This clone was observed a few times. Its target is not known. Study-wide results and limits: In HPV16-positive patients, HPV-responsive T-cell expansion tracked better recurrence-free survival.

TCRdb keeps only in-frame clones here, not all; method: immunoSEQ multiplex PCR. The sample includes 20,000 to 25,000 clones, roughly 86% of them seen just once. V gene TRBV12-5 combines with J gene TRBJ2-2; 10 bases are shared with TRBD2. The receptor was derived from a human donor with HPV-associated anogenital cancer. The sample consisted of blood, taken from a patient who underwent chemoradiotherapy. The DNA of the CDR3 is TGTGCTAGTGGTTTGGCCGTCCGGGACAGAATAGCGGGGGGTCGAGACACCGGGGAGCTGTTTTTT. Translated: CASGLAVRDRIAGGRDTGELFF.